Below are 10 T cell receptor beta chains sequenced from a single sample in a study of T cells in localized non-small cell lung cancer (dated by TCRdb to 2020 to 2022). Library preparation employed the immunoSEQ multiplex PCR assay. TCRdb mirrors the immuneACCESS table, restricted to in-frame sequences. Some clones are absent from its copies; in checked studies, under half trace to an unresolved V gene, and the reason for the others is unknown. The sample includes fewer than 30,000 clones, with roughly 88% observed a single time. Roughly 1.1% of the sample goes to the ten largest clones. The sequenced sample was peripheral blood, obtained before any cancer treatment. The receptors derive from a woman aged 40-69 years with stage I lung adenocarcinoma.

The CDR3 DNA follows: TGTGCCTGGAGTTTAAGCGGAAAACTGTTTTTT. Its translation is CAWSLSGKLFF. V usage is TRBV30 and J usage is TRBJ1-4; D call uncertain. The CDR3 runs to 11 residues. CDR1 and CDR2 from the germline V gene are GTSNPN and SVGIG (reference sequence). V lost 2 bases to trimming and J lost 10 bases, with 8 bases between them.

The rearrangement uses TRBV7-2 and TRBJ2-4; possibly TRBD2 for D (6 bases). The germline V gene has CDR1 SGHTA and CDR2 FQGNSA. The CDR3 covers 14 residues. Trimming removed 6 bases from V and 6 bases from J, with 15 bases in between. The CDR3 spells CASRPGTGVNIQYF. The CDR3 coding sequence is TGTGCCAGCAGGCCCGGGACTGGGGTAAACATTCAGTACTTC.

V and J are TRBV5-1 and TRBJ1-4; 9 bases align to TRBD1. CDR1 is SGHRS and CDR2 is YFSETQ in the germline V gene. The length of the CDR3 is 14 residues. Losses at the gene ends were 3 bases for V and 8 bases for J; bases not matched to a gene: 5. The DNA of the CDR3 is TGCGCCAGCAGCTGGGGGGACAGGGAGGAAAAACTGTTTTTT. It encodes CASSWGDREEKLFF.

The chain carries TRBV15 and TRBJ2-3; 10 bases line up with TRBD2. The germline V gene has CDR1 LNHNV and CDR2 YYDKDF (reference sequence). J was trimmed by 4 bases and V by 0 bases; bases with no gene match: 10. CDR3 size: 18 residues. The CDR3 sequence: CATSREARAGGPSDTQYF. The CDR3 nucleotides are TGTGCCACCAGCAGAGAAGCCCGAGCGGGAGGGCCCTCAGATACGCAGTATTTT.

The chain recombines TRBV21-1 with TRBJ1-5; the table's D call, TRBD1, has no DNA check behind it. TRBV21-1 is designated a pseudogene. The CDR3 contains 14 residues. The CDR3 here is CASKGVPSNQPQHF. CDR3 in DNA: TGTGCCAGCAAGGGGGTTCCGAGCAATCAGCCCCAGCATTTT.

V and J are TRBV5-6 and TRBJ1-4; D remains ambiguous. The V gene lost 4 bases and the J gene lost 0 bases, with 13 bases spanning the gap. CDR3 length: 16 amino acids. Germline loops: CDR1 SGHDT, CDR2 YYEEEE. CDR3 bases: TGTGCCAGCAGCCCCATCGGCGGCTCAACTAATGAAAAACTGTTTTTT. Translated, it gives CASSPIGGSTNEKLFF.

The chain combines TRBV7-2 with TRBJ1-5; D is undetermined. The V gene lost 1 base and the J gene lost 6 bases, with 1 base spanning the gap. This CDR3 has 11 amino acids. Looked up from germline, CDR1 is SGHTA and CDR2 is FQGNSA. DNA of the CDR3: TGTGCCAGCAGCTTAGGTCAGCCCCAGCATTTT. Amino acids: CASSLGQPQHF.

This sequence joins TRBV9 and TRBJ1-2, with D possibly TRBD1 on 5 matching bases. The V end was cut by 6 bases, the J end by 4 bases, with 19 bases between. This CDR3 spans 15 amino acids. The germline CDR1 and CDR2 sequences are SGDLS and YYNGEE. The CDR3 DNA sequence: TGTGCCAGCACCACGGATGGGAGAGGGGTCTATGGCTACACCTTC. Encoded protein: CASTTDGRGVYGYTF.

V and J are TRBV6-5 and TRBJ1-1; D call uncertain. CDR1 MNHEY and CDR2 SVGAGI come from the germline V gene. Trimming stripped 2 bases from V and 7 bases from J, with 8 bases between. CDR3 length: 12 amino acids. CDR3 coding DNA: TGTGCCAGCAGTTACCCGGGGAATGAAGCTTTCTTT. Translated: CASSYPGNEAFF.

The chain employs TRBV29-1 and TRBJ1-1; 8 bases are shared with TRBD1. Losses at the gene ends were 7 bases for V and 4 bases for J; bases not matched to a gene: 5. This CDR3 contains 12 residues. The germline CDR1 and CDR2 sequences are SQVTM and ANQGSEA. CDR3 in amino acids: CSDKQGGTEAFF. CDR3 DNA sequence: TGCAGCGACAAACAGGGGGGCACTGAAGCTTTCTTT.